The rows below give T cell receptor beta chains drawn from one sample of a study of blood T cell repertoires in COVID-19. TCRdb's table, derived via immunoSEQ multiplex PCR, lists solely in-frame clones and lacks some. The table shows fewer than 350,000 clones, with about four fifths occurring only once. Material for sequencing was peripheral blood. The source of these receptors is a woman aged 60-70 years with active or convalescent COVID-19. CDR3s include the opening cysteine and the closing phenylalanine or tryptophan. D genes are given only for firm matches. Clone size, where shown, is once, few, many, or a class for clones that have expanded.

len,abundance,v_gene,d_gene,j_gene,CDR3aa,CDR3nt
17,NA,TRBV7-3,TRBD2,TRBJ2-5,CASSPSYGLAGGETQYF,TGTGCCAGCAGCCCATCTTACGGACTAGCGGGGGGAGAGACCCAGTACTTC
15,NA,TRBV2,NA,TRBJ2-1,CASSEALQGRNEQFF,TGTGCCAGCAGTGAAGCGCTTCAGGGTAGGAATGAGCAGTTCTTC
23,NA,TRBV27,TRBD2,TRBJ2-2,CASSSLTNRLRTSGGLNTGELFF,TGTGCCAGCAGTAGCCTTACCAACCGCCTCCGGACTAGCGGGGGGTTGAACACCGGGGAGCTGTTTTTT
12,NA,TRBV5-1,NA,TRBJ1-2,CASSESGNGYTF,TGCGCCAGCAGCGAATCAGGGAATGGCTACACCTTC
14,NA,TRBV5-1,TRBD1,TRBJ1-2,CASSQGQGGNGYTF,TGCGCCAGCAGCCAGGGACAGGGGGGAAATGGCTACACCTTC
15,NA,TRBV9,NA,TRBJ2-3,CASSPSDYPLDTQYF,TGTGCCAGCAGCCCGTCGGACTACCCGCTAGATACGCAGTATTTT
13,NA,TRBV28,NA,TRBJ1-5,CASILSGNQPQHF,TGTGCCAGCATTCTGTCGGGTAATCAGCCCCAGCATTTT
15,NA,TRBV27,TRBD1,TRBJ2-3,CASSLTGVGTDTQYF,TGTGCCAGCAGTTTGACAGGGGTAGGCACAGATACGCAGTATTTT
15,NA,TRBV9,TRBD2,TRBJ2-5,CASSVRGGDRETQYF,TGTGCCAGCAGCGTACGCGGGGGGGATCGGGAGACCCAGTACTTC
11,NA,TRBV20-1,TRBD1,TRBJ1-1,CSAPDRAEAFF,TGCAGTGCTCCTGACAGGGCAGAAGCTTTCTTT
14,NA,TRBV7-2,NA,TRBJ2-7,CASSLPGRIYEQYF,TGTGCCAGCAGCTTACCGGGTAGGATCTACGAGCAGTACTTC
15,NA,TRBV6-5,TRBD1,TRBJ2-5,CASSSNGQGEETQYF,TGTGCCAGCAGTTCCAATGGACAGGGAGAAGAGACCCAGTACTTC
16,NA,TRBV19,TRBD1,TRBJ2-5,CASSIAVGQVQETQYF,TGTGCCAGTAGTATAGCGGTGGGACAGGTACAAGAGACCCAGTACTTC
12,NA,TRBV10-2,TRBD1,TRBJ2-7,CASSDPGQSQYF,TGCGCCAGCAGTGATCCGGGACAGAGCCAGTACTTC
11,NA,TRBV7-6,TRBD1,TRBJ2-7,CASGTVYEQYF,TGTGCCAGCGGGACAGTCTACGAGCAGTACTTC
13,NA,TRBV7-3,NA,TRBJ2-3,CASSRDFTDTQYF,TGTGCCAGCAGTCGGGACTTCACAGATACGCAGTATTTT
15,few,TRBV7-3,TRBD1,TRBJ1-2,CASSSQGEMRGPRTF,TGTGCCAGCAGCTCCCAGGGGGAGATGAGGGGGCCTAGGACCTTC
15,NA,TRBV4-1,NA,TRBJ2-2,CASSRLGENTGELFF,TGCGCCAGCAGCCGGCTGGGAGAGAACACCGGGGAGCTGTTTTTT
18,few,TRBV4-3,TRBD1,TRBJ2-6,CASSPDPPQGAGANVLTF,TGCGCCAGCAGCCCTGACCCCCCACAGGGGGCCGGGGCCAACGTCCTGACTTTC
14,once,TRBV5-6,NA,TRBJ2-6,CASSSYSGANVLTF,TGTGCCAGCAGCTCGTACTCTGGGGCCAACGTCCTGACTTTC
16,NA,TRBV6-5,NA,TRBJ1-2,CASSYSPGRINYGYTF,TGTGCCAGCAGTTACTCTCCTGGCAGGATAAACTATGGCTACACCTTC
15,NA,TRBV19,NA,TRBJ1-3,CASSNRQLSGNTIYF,TGTGCCAGTAGTAACCGACAACTCTCTGGAAACACCATATATTTT
15,NA,TRBV18,NA,TRBJ2-7,CASSPLQGVSYEQYF,TGTGCCAGCTCACCTTTACAGGGAGTCTCCTACGAGCAGTACTTC
14,NA,TRBV19,TRBD1,TRBJ1-1,CASSGGQMNTEAFF,TGTGCCAGTAGCGGGGGACAGATGAACACTGAAGCTTTCTTT
14,NA,TRBV7-2,NA,TRBJ2-5,CASSLTGPAETQYF,TGTGCCAGCAGCTTAACGGGTCCGGCAGAGACCCAGTACTTC
17,few,TRBV9,NA,TRBJ1-1,CASSADPNGALNTEAFF,TGTGCCAGCAGCGCCGATCCCAACGGTGCCCTGAACACTGAAGCTTTCTTT
12,NA,TRBV18,TRBD1,TRBJ2-2,CASRQGDGELFF,TGTGCCAGCCGACAGGGGGACGGGGAGCTGTTTTTT
16,NA,TRBV3-1/TRBV3-2,NA,TRBJ1-2,CASSSRSYRANYGYTF,TGTGCCAGCAGCTCCCGATCGTACAGGGCCAACTATGGCTACACCTTC
16,NA,TRBV7-9,TRBD2,TRBJ2-3,CAGTQALAGGTDTQYF,TGTGCCGGGACTCAGGCTCTAGCGGGGGGAACAGATACGCAGTATTTT
15,NA,TRBV7-2,NA,TRBJ1-3,CASSLEGSSGNTIYF,TGTGCCAGCAGCTTAGAGGGGTCCTCTGGAAACACCATATATTTT
14,NA,TRBV6-4,NA,TRBJ1-2,CASSVQGHFYGYTF,TGTGCCAGCAGTGTACAGGGCCACTTCTATGGCTACACCTTC
16,NA,TRBV6-2/TRBV6-3,NA,TRBJ2-5,CASSPRGAGNQETQYF,TGTGCCAGCAGCCCTCGGGGGGCGGGAAATCAAGAGACCCAGTACTTC
17,NA,TRBV2,NA,TRBJ2-3,CASSGGVSPARTDTQYF,TGTGCCAGCAGTGGGGGGGTTAGCCCGGCCCGCACAGATACGCAGTATTTT
16,NA,TRBV5-1,TRBD1,TRBJ2-7,CASSLSSLGGGYEQYF,TGCGCCAGCAGCTTGAGCTCGTTAGGGGGCGGCTACGAGCAGTACTTC
14,NA,TRBV12-5,NA,TRBJ2-3,CASGLPPDSHTQYF,TGTGCTAGTGGTTTGCCCCCGGACAGCCATACGCAGTATTTT
13,NA,TRBV6-5,NA,TRBJ2-7,CASSRTPTYEQYF,TGTGCCAGCAGTCGGACACCAACCTACGAGCAGTACTTC
14,NA,TRBV19,NA,TRBJ2-7,CASSIDHNSYEQYF,TGTGCCAGTAGTATAGACCACAACTCCTACGAGCAGTACTTC
12,NA,TRBV27,NA,TRBJ1-6,CASSFVNSPLHF,TGTGCCAGCAGTTTCGTTAATTCACCCCTCCACTTT
17,NA,TRBV7-6,NA,TRBJ2-7,CASSLEASRAGMYEQYF,TGTGCCAGCAGCTTAGAGGCCAGCCGAGCAGGGATGTACGAGCAGTACTTC
15,NA,TRBV15,TRBD2,TRBJ2-3,CATSRAGGHADTQYF,TGTGCCACCAGCAGAGCGGGGGGGCACGCAGATACGCAGTATTTT
17,NA,TRBV9,NA,TRBJ1-3,CASSVEARGRSGNTIYF,TGTGCCAGCAGCGTAGAGGCACGGGGAAGGTCTGGAAACACCATATATTTT
14,NA,TRBV24-1,TRBD1,TRBJ1-1,CATSDLRDSTEAFF,TGTGCCACCAGTGATTTGCGGGACAGCACTGAAGCTTTCTTT
15,NA,TRBV4-2,TRBD1,TRBJ1-1,CASSRRQGGNTEAFF,TGTGCCAGCAGCCGTCGACAGGGGGGGAACACTGAAGCTTTCTTT